This TCR beta chain was captured by sequencing in a study of T cells in Graves' hyperthyroidism and ophthalmopathy. Regions amplified from RNA transcripts were the TCR beta CDR3 regions. HTBI primers were used for first-round RT-PCR of the TCR CDR3. TCRdb reprocessed the multiplex PCR reads via MiXCR and lists one record per CDR3 protein. The profile covers roughly 570,000 distinct CDR3 sequences, with approximately 14% appearing a single time and about 7% taken by the ten largest. When ophthalmopathy did not progress within 18 months, Graves' hyperthyroidism was considered stable. PBMCs were derived from roughly 10 ml fresh peripheral blood. This clonotype appeared a few times. The antigen remains unidentified. There are 14 residues in the CDR3. Trimming took off 6 bases at V and 3 bases at J, with 12 bases between the two ends. Looked up from germline, CDR1 is KGHSH and CDR2 is LQKENI. Study observations and caveats: Among clonotypes expanded in thyroid above 0.001, most were also found in blood.

The sample comprised blood. This clonotype was obtained from a woman younger than 45 with Graves' hyperthyroidism. The chain employs TRBV18 and TRBJ1-5; D remains ambiguous. The CDR3 nucleotides are TGTGCCAGCTCTCCCGCCAAGTACAATCAGCCCCAGCATTTT. Translation: CASSPAKYNQPQHF.